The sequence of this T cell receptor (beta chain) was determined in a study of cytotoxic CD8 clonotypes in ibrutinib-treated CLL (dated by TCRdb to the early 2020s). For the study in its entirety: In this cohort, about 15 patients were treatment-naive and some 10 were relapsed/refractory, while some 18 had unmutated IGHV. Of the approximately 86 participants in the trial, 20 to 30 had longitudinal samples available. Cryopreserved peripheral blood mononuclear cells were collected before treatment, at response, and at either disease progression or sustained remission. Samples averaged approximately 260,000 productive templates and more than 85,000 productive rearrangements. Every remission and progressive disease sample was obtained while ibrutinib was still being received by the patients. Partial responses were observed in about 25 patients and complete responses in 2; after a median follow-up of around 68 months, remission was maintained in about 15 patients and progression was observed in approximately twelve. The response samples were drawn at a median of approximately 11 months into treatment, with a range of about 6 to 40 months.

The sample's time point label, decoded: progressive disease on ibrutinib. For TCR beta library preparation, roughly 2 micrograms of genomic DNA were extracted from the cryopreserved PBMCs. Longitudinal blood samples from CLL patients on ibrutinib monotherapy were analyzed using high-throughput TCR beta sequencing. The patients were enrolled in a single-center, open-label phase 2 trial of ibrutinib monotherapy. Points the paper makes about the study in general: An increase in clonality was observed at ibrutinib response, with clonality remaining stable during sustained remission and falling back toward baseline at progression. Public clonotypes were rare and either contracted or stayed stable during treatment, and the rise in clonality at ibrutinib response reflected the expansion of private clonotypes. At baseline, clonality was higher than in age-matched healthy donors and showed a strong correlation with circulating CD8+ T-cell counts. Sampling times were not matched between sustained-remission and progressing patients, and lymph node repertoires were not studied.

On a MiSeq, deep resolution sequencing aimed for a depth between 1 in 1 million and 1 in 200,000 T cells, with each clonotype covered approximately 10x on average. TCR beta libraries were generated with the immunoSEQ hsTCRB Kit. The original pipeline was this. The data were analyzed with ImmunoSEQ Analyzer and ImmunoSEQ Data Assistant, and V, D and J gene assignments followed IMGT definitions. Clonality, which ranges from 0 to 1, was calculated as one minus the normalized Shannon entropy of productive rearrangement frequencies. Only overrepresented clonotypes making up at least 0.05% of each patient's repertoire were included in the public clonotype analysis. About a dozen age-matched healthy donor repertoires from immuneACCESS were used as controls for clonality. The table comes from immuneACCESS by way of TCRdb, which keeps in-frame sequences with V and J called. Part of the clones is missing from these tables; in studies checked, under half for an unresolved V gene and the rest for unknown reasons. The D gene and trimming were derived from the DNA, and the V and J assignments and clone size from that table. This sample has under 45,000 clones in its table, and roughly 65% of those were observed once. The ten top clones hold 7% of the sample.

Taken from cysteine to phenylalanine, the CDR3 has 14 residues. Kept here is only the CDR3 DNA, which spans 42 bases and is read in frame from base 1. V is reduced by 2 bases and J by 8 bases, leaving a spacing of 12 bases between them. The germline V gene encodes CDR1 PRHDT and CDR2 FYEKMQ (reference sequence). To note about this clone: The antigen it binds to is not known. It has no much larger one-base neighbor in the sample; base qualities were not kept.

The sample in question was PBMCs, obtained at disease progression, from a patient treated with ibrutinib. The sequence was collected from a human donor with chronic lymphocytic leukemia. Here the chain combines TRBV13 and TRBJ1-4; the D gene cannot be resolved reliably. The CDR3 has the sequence CASSLMGFEEKLFF. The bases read TGTGCCAGCAGCTTAATGGGATTCGAGGAAAAACTGTTTTTT.